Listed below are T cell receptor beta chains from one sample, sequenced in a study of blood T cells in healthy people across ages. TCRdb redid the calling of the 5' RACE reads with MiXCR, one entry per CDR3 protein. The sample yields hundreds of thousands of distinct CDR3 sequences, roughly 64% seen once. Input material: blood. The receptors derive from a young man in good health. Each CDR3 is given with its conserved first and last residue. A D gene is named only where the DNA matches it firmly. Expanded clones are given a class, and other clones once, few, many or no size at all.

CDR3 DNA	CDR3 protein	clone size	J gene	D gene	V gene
TGTGCCATCGCGGAACCTGGGGATTGGACGGGCAGCCGGGCCTACTATGGCTACACCTTC	CAIAEPGDWTGSRAYYGYTF	-	TRBJ1-2	-	TRBV10-3
TGTGCCAGCAGTGGGGGGGGTATACTGGCTGAAGCTTTCTTT	CASSGGGILAEAFF	-	TRBJ1-1	-	TRBV7-2
TGTGCCAGCAGCTTCGCGAGGGGAACAGATACGCAGTATTTT	CASSFARGTDTQYF	-	TRBJ2-3	-	TRBV5-6
TGTGTCAGCAGTTTAGGGGGGGCTAGCGGGGCCCTCGGGGATACGCAGTATTTT	CVSSLGGASGALGDTQYF	-	TRBJ2-3	TRBD2	TRBV12-3/TRBV12-4
TGTGCTAGTGGTCCGACTAGCGGGGGGGACAATGAGCAGTTCTTC	CASGPTSGGDNEQFF	-	TRBJ2-1	TRBD2	TRBV12-5
TGTGCCAGCAGCTTAGTTTCGGTCACAGATACGCAGTATTTT	CASSLVSVTDTQYF	-	TRBJ2-3	-	TRBV11-2
TGTGCCAGCAGTTTAGGAGGGTCTCAGTACTTC	CASSLGGSQYF	few	TRBJ2-5	-	TRBV12-3/TRBV12-4
TGCGCCAGCAGCTTGGATGGACAGGGGTACTACGAGCAGTACTTC	CASSLDGQGYYEQYF	many	TRBJ2-7	TRBD1	TRBV5-1
TGTGCCAGCAGGTGGGGACAGGGAAGTGAAAAACTGTTTTTT	CASRWGQGSEKLFF	once	TRBJ1-4	TRBD1	TRBV11-2
TGTGCCAGCAATGAGTGGGCGGGAGTGCCTGAGCAGTTCTTC	CASNEWAGVPEQFF	-	TRBJ2-1	TRBD2	TRBV5-5
TGCAGTGCTAGTCGCAATCAGCCCCAGCATTTT	CSASRNQPQHF	once	TRBJ1-5	-	TRBV20-1
TGCGCCAGCAGCTTGCGTTATAGGGCCCACCCTAGCTCCTACAATGAGCAGTTCTTC	CASSLRYRAHPSSYNEQFF	-	TRBJ2-1	-	TRBV5-1
TGTGCCAGCAGTTACAGATACTCAGGGGAGGAGACCCAGTACTTC	CASSYRYSGEETQYF	-	TRBJ2-5	-	TRBV6-5
TGTGCCATCAGTGATTCGAGACAAGGCTACACCTTC	CAISDSRQGYTF	-	TRBJ1-2	-	TRBV10-3
TGTGCCAGCGGAACCTTTAGCGGGGGGGGCGGGGATACGCAGTATTTT	CASGTFSGGGGDTQYF	-	TRBJ2-3	TRBD2	TRBV12-3/TRBV12-4
TGTGCCTGGAGTGTAGGTCGCACCTACGAGCAGTACTTC	CAWSVGRTYEQYF	-	TRBJ2-7	-	TRBV30
TGTGCCAGCACCAACTACCGGGGACTAGCCACAGATACGCAGTATTTT	CASTNYRGLATDTQYF	-	TRBJ2-3	TRBD2	TRBV27
TGCGCCAGCAGCCCCCTTGGCCTAGCGGAGAGCTACGAGCAGTACTTC	CASSPLGLAESYEQYF	-	TRBJ2-7	TRBD2	TRBV5-1
TGTGCCAGCTCACCAGCCGAGGATCGGGGGCAGTATTTT	CASSPAEDRGQYF	-	TRBJ2-3	-	TRBV18
TGTGCCAGCAGCTTAGACAGGATCTATGGCTACACCTTC	CASSLDRIYGYTF	few	TRBJ1-2	-	TRBV7-2
TGTGCCAGCAGCTTTTCAGGGGCCTTTCCCCCAGATACGCAGTATTTT	CASSFSGAFPPDTQYF	few	TRBJ2-3	-	TRBV7-2
TGTGCCAGCAGTTTCAGGGCTGACTACGAGCAGTACTTC	CASSFRADYEQYF	-	TRBJ2-7	-	TRBV6-2/TRBV6-3
TGTGCCATCAGTACCCACGGAATACTCGATAATTCACCCCTCCACTTT	CAISTHGILDNSPLHF	-	TRBJ1-6	-	TRBV10-3
TGTGCCAGCAGCCAGGACTTCTCGAGGGAGACCCAGTACTTC	CASSQDFSRETQYF	-	TRBJ2-5	-	TRBV3-1
TGCAGCGCTCAGACAACTAACTATGGCTACACCTTC	CSAQTTNYGYTF	-	TRBJ1-2	-	TRBV29-1
TGTGCCAGCAGCTCTACGGGGAACTCTGGGGCCAACGTCCTGACTTTC	CASSSTGNSGANVLTF	-	TRBJ2-6	-	TRBV12-3/TRBV12-4
TGCGCCAGCAGCTTGGGGGACAGGGGAGCTGAAGCTTTCTTT	CASSLGDRGAEAFF	-	TRBJ1-1	TRBD1	TRBV5-1
TGTGCCAGCACCCTGGGGGGGACAGGGATGTACGAGCAGTTCTTC	CASTLGGTGMYEQFF	-	TRBJ2-1	TRBD1	TRBV12-3/TRBV12-4
TGTGCCAGCAGTTACCCTAAGACCGGATCACTGACCGGGGAGCTGTTTTTT	CASSYPKTGSLTGELFF	-	TRBJ2-2	-	TRBV6-6
TGTGCCAGCGGACTAGCGGCCTCGGGGGAGACCCAGTACTTC	CASGLAASGETQYF	-	TRBJ2-5	TRBD2	TRBV7-2